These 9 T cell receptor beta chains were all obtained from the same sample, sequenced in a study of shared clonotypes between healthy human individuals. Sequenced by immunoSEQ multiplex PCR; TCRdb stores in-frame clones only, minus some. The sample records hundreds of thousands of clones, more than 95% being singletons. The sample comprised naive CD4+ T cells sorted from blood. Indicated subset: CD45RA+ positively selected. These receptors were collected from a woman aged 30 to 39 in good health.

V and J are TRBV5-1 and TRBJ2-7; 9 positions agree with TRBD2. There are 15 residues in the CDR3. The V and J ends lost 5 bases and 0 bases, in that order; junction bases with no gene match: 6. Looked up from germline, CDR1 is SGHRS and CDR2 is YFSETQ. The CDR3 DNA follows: TGCGCCAGCAGTAAGGGACTAGCTACCTCCTACGAGCAGTACTTC. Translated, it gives CASSKGLATSYEQYF.

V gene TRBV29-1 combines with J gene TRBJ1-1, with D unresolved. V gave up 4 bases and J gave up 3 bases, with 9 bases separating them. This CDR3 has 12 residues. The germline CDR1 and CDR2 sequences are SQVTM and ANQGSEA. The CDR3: CSVGGRYTEAFF. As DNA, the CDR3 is TGCAGCGTTGGAGGGCGGTACACTGAAGCTTTCTTT.

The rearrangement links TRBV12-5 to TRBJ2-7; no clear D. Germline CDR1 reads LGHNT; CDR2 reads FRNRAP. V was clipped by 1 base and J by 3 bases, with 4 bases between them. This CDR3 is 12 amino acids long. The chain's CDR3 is CASGLGDYEQYF. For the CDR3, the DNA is TGTGCTAGTGGTTTGGGAGACTACGAGCAGTACTTC. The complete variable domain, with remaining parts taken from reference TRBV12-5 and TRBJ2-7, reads DARVTQTPRHKVTEMGQEVTMRCQPILGHNTVFWYRQTMMQGLELLAYFRNRAPLDDSGMPKDRFSAEMPDATLATLKIQPSEPRDSAVYFCASGLGDYEQYFGPGTRLTVT.

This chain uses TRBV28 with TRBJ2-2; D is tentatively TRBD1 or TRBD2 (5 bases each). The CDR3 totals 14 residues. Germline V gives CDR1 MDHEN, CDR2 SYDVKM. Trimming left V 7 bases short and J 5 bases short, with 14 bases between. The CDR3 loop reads CASTGTWSTGELFF. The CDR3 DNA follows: TGTGCCAGCACCGGGACGTGGAGTACCGGGGAGCTGTTTTTT.

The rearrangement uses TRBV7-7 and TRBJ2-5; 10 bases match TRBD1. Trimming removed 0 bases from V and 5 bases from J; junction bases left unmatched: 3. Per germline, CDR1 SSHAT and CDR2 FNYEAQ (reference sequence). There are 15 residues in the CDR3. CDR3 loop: CASSLARTGGETQYF. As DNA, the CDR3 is TGTGCCAGCAGCTTAGCGCGGACAGGGGGGGAGACCCAGTACTTC.

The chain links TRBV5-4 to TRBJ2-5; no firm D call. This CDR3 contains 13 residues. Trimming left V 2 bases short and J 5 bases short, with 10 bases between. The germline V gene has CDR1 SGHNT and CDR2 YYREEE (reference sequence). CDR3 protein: CASSFNHGETQYF. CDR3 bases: TGTGCCAGCAGCTTTAACCATGGGGAGACCCAGTACTTC.

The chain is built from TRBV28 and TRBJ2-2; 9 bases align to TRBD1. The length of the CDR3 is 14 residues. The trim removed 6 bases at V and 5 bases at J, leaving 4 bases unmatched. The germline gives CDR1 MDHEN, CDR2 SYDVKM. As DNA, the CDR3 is TGTGCCAGCAGACAGGGGGCATGGACCGGGGAGCTGTTTTTT. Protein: CASRQGAWTGELFF.

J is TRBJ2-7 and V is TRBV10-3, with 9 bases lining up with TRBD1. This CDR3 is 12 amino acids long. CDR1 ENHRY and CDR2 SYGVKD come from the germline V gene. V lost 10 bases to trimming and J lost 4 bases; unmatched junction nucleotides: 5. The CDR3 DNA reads TGTGCCAACGGACAGGGGATATACGAGCAGTACTTC. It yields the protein CANGQGIYEQYF.

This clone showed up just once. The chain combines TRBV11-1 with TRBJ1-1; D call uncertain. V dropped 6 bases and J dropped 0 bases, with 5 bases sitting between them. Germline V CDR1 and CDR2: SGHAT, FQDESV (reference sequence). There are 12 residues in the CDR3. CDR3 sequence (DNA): TGTGCCAGCAGTTATTTGAACACTGAAGCTTTCTTT. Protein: CASSYLNTEAFF.